The sequence of this T cell receptor beta chain was determined in a study of blood T cell repertoires in COVID-19. Whole-study context: The samples span acute and convalescent COVID-19 from the United States, Italy and Spain. PBMCs, B-cell-depleted T cells, or T cells provided the cDNA or gDNA that made up the material.

In the original analysis: Estimates of nucleated cell counts were drawn from the amplification of reference gene primers. Sequencing was performed with immunoSEQ multiplex PCR; in TCRdb, only in-frame clones are kept and a portion is missing. V, J and clone size reflect that table, while D and trimming were determined from the DNA. The data show over 110,000 clones, around 78% seen once. The CDR3 covers 15 residues. Germline-derived CDR1 and CDR2 are SGHRS and YFSETQ. V lost 3 bases and J lost 8; bases outside the gene matches: 6. The V and J genes are TRBV5-1 and TRBJ2-1; 12 bases agree with TRBD2. Sequencing was performed on peripheral blood. The source is a woman in her sixties with acute or convalescent COVID-19. CDR3 in amino acids: CASSSTSGSSDEQFF. The CDR3 DNA sequence: TGCGCCAGCAGCTCGACTAGCGGGAGCTCCGATGAGCAGTTCTTC.